One sample yielded the 21 T cell receptor beta chains listed below, sequenced in a study of post-analysis software for immune sequencing data. cDNA libraries of TCR beta carried unique molecular identifiers. TCRdb re-called the PCR reads with MiXCR, one entry per CDR3 protein. The table lists 700,000 to 800,000 distinct CDR3 sequences, about 27% of them singletons. The antigens these receptors bind are not known. Study-level findings and limits: Five TRBV segments occurring more often in patients than controls included TRBV5-6, TRBV5-1 and TRBV20-1.

The sample taken for sequencing was blood. These receptors all stem from a girl between 5 and 17 years old with multiple sclerosis.

This clonotype was found a few times. This rearrangement joins TRBV7-2 to TRBJ2-5; 8 positions agree with TRBD2. The V segment lost 2 bases and the J segment 11 bases; nucleotides outside the gene matches: 16. Germline V gene lookup returns CDR1 SGHTA and CDR2 FQGNSA. The CDR3 consists of 16 residues. In nucleotides, the CDR3 is TGTGCCAGCAGCTTATGGGCTAGCGGGTCCCCGGGGGAGCAGTACTTC. Residues: CASSLWASGSPGEQYF.

The chain couples TRBV10-3 to TRBJ2-1; D remains unclear. The V gene lost 2 bases and the J gene lost 2 bases, with 16 bases spanning the gap. Germline V gene data show CDR1 as ENHRY and CDR2 as SYGVKD. This CDR3 is built from 17 residues. The CDR3 region has the DNA TGTGCCATCAGTGAGCCCGCTGGGCCCCCAACCTACAATGAGCAGTTCTTC. Translated, it gives CAISEPAGPPTYNEQFF.

The rearrangement joins TRBV12-3 or TRBV12-4 to TRBJ2-2; D possibly uses TRBD1 or TRBD2 (5 bases each). With 5 bases removed from V and 4 bases from J, the gap between germline ends came to 14 bases. CDR3 size: 15 residues. As DNA, the CDR3 is TGTGCCAGCAGTGGGGACGCCTGGCGCACCGGGGAGCTGTTTTTT. This sequence encodes CASSGDAWRTGELFF.

The V gene is TRBV5-1, the J gene TRBJ2-3, with D perhaps matching TRBD2 (5 bases). The V end lost 0 bases, the J end lost 2 bases, and 13 bases lay between the germline ends. Germline V gene data show CDR1 as SGHRS and CDR2 as YFSETQ. The CDR3 has 16 residues. In nucleotides, the CDR3 is TGCGCCAGCAGCTTGGTGGCTAGCAGATACACAGATACGCAGTATTTT. It encodes CASSLVASRYTDTQYF. The entire variable domain, with the rest obtained from reference TRBV5-1 and TRBJ2-3, is as follows: KAGVTQTPRYLIKTRGQQVTLSCSPISGHRSVSWYQQTPGQGLQFLFEYFSETQRNKGNFPGRFSGRQFSNSRSEMNVSTLELGDSALYLCASSLVASRYTDTQYFGPGTRLTVL.

The table lists this clonotype with a few counts. The chain carries TRBV4-3 and TRBJ2-1; 11 bases line up with TRBD2. Germline V gene sequence: CDR1 LGHNA, CDR2 YSLEER. The J segment lost 1 base and the V segment lost 4 bases, leaving 9 bases of the junction unmatched. CDR3 length equals 18 residues. This chain's CDR3 is CASSLQLGTSGSYNEQFF. The CDR3 nucleotides are TGCGCCAGCAGCCTCCAACTCGGGACTAGCGGATCCTACAATGAGCAGTTCTTC.

This clonotype was found many times. The genes are TRBV4-3 and TRBJ2-5; D might be TRBD1 (6 bases). Trimming took 1 base from V and 4 from J, leaving 13 bases between them. The germline V gene has CDR1 LGHNA and CDR2 YSLEER. The CDR3 loop spans 15 amino acids. The CDR3 DNA follows: TGCGCCAGCAGCCAAGGAGTCAGGGGAGCAGAGACCCAGTACTTC. Amino acid sequence: CASSQGVRGAETQYF.

This rearrangement joins TRBV20-1 to TRBJ2-3; a weak D match, TRBD1 (6 bases). The germline V gene encodes CDR1 DFQATT and CDR2 SNEGSKA (reference sequence). Trimming removed 4 bases at V and 4 bases at J, with 18 bases between. There are 15 residues in the CDR3. CDR3 sequence (DNA): TGCAGTGCTAAAATACAGGGAAGGTTGGCAGATACGCAGTATTTT. Its translation: CSAKIQGRLADTQYF.

This clonotype has a handful of counts. The chain uses TRBV28 and TRBJ2-1, with 10 bases aligning to TRBD2. Germline V gives CDR1 MDHEN, CDR2 SYDVKM. J lost 4 bases, V lost 6 bases, and 24 bases had no gene match. The CDR3 is 21 residues long. DNA for the CDR3: TGTGCCAGCAGGACCGTCCTCCTACAGCGGGGGGGGCCCCACTGGTACAATGAGCAGTTCTTC. It is translated as CASRTVLLQRGGPHWYNEQFF.

The chain is built from TRBV6-5 and TRBJ2-2; 8 nucleotides match TRBD1. V shed 2 bases, J shed 3 bases, and the junction held 11 bases outside the gene matches. This CDR3 has 18 residues. Germline V lookup: CDR1 MNHEY, CDR2 SVGAGI. The CDR3 region is CASSYMAGGPVDTGELFF. CDR3 coding DNA: TGTGCCAGCAGTTACATGGCAGGGGGCCCTGTAGACACCGGGGAGCTGTTTTTT.

The CDR3 DNA reads as TGTGCCAGCAGGACCCCGGGACAGGGGATATCACCCCTCCACTTT. The encoded protein is CASRTPGQGISPLHF. The gene calls are TRBV28 and TRBJ1-6, with 10 bases identical to TRBD1. V shed 6 bases and J 10 bases; nucleotides not matched to a gene: 9. The germline V gene encodes CDR1 MDHEN and CDR2 SYDVKM. This CDR3 is 15 amino acids long.

This clonotype was found a few times. The chain joins TRBV12-3 or TRBV12-4 to TRBJ1-1; D is ambiguous. Trimming took off 3 bases at V and 3 bases at J, with 8 bases between the two ends. The CDR3 sequence is 13 residues long. The CDR3 nucleotides are TGTGCCAGCAGTTTTACGGGAGACACTGAAGCTTTCTTT. It specifies CASSFTGDTEAFF.

The V call is TRBV2, the J call TRBJ2-5, with no clear D. This CDR3 is built from 12 residues. V shed 6 bases and J shed 5 bases, with 10 bases lying between them. Germline loops: CDR1 SNHLY, CDR2 FYNNEI. DNA of the CDR3: TGTGCCAGCAGGGGATTCTTGGAGACCCAGTACTTC. Its protein is CASRGFLETQYF.

The V and J genes are TRBV6-1 and TRBJ1-5; D is unresolved. CDR1 is MNHNS and CDR2 is SASEGT in the germline V gene. This CDR3 has 15 residues. Trimming cost V 2 bases and J 7 bases, with 15 bases left between them. The CDR3 region is CASSEFLGREQPQHF. The CDR3 DNA sequence: TGTGCCAGCAGTGAATTCCTTGGCAGAGAGCAGCCCCAGCATTTT.

The rearrangement links TRBV20-1 to TRBJ1-1, with TRBD1 as a possible D gene (5 bases). The V end lost 5 bases, the J end lost 3 bases, and 10 bases lay between the germline ends. Germline V gene sequence: CDR1 DFQATT, CDR2 SNEGSKA (reference sequence). The CDR3 totals 12 residues. The CDR3 is CSAATGYTEAFF. In nucleotides, the CDR3 is TGCAGTGCTGCTACAGGTTACACTGAAGCTTTCTTT.

The table lists this clonotype with a few counts. This sequence joins TRBV20-1 and TRBJ2-4; either TRBD1 or TRBD2 may supply D (6 bases each). The CDR3 length is 15 residues. The V end lost 5 bases, the J end lost 0 bases, and 14 bases lay between the germline ends. Germline values: CDR1 DFQATT, CDR2 SNEGSKA (reference sequence). The CDR3 sequence: CSAPTGGLAKNIQYF. DNA of the CDR3: TGCAGTGCTCCCACCGGGGGCCTAGCCAAAAACATTCAGTACTTC.

This clonotype was seen only once. The CDR3 bases are TGTGCCAGTAGTATCGGCCAGGGCCTAGGGAATGAGCAGTTCTTC. It yields the protein CASSIGQGLGNEQFF. J is TRBJ2-1 and V is TRBV19; TRBD1 might be the D (5 bases). Germline V lookup: CDR1 LNHDA, CDR2 SQIVND (reference sequence). The CDR3 is made up of 15 amino acids. V lost 3 bases and J lost 7, with 16 bases in between.

The chain uses TRBV9 and TRBJ2-5; TRBD2 agrees at 7 bases. From germline, CDR1 is SGDLS and CDR2 YYNGEE. Trimming took 3 bases from V and 2 from J; bases not matched to a gene: 10. The CDR3 length is 16 residues. As DNA, the CDR3 is TGTGCCAGCAGCGCCCACTCTAGCGGAGGTCAAGAGACCCAGTACTTC. It yields the protein CASSAHSSGGQETQYF. The whole variable domain, filled in from reference TRBV9 and TRBJ2-5, reads DSGVTQTPKHLITATGQRVTLRCSPRSGDLSVYWYQQSLDQGLQFLIQYYNGEERAKGNILERFSAQQFPDLHSELNLSSLELGDSALYFCASSAHSSGGQETQYFGPGTRLLVL.

This clonotype turned up a few times. V gene TRBV6-1 combines with J gene TRBJ2-7, with 12 bases identical to TRBD1. Trimming took 2 bases from V and 6 from J; bases not matched to a gene: 8. Germline CDR1 reads MNHNS; CDR2 reads SASEGT. CDR3 size: 16 residues. For the CDR3, the DNA is TGTGCCAGCAGTGAAAAGAGGGACAGGGGGCACCCCGAGCAGTACTTC. This encodes CASSEKRDRGHPEQYF.

The chain uses TRBV10-3 and TRBJ2-1; no reliable D call. The V end lost 1 base, the J end lost 10 bases, and 5 bases lay between the germline ends. CDR1 and CDR2 (germline): ENHRY, SYGVKD. The CDR3 spans 11 residues. CDR3 nucleotides: TGTGCCATCAGTGAGTTGAGAGAGCAGTTCTTC. Translated: CAISELREQFF.

This clonotype was seen only a few times. V gene TRBV10-3 combines with J gene TRBJ2-1; 11 bases line up with TRBD2. Germline trimming cut 6 bases from V and 7 bases from J; bases unmatched to any gene: 8. CDR1 is ENHRY and CDR2 is SYGVKD in the germline V gene. The CDR3 length is 15 residues. CDR3: CAIRPTSGEGNEQFF. The CDR3 DNA is TGTGCCATCAGACCGACTAGCGGGGAGGGGAATGAGCAGTTCTTC.

The CDR3 spells CASGLGLAGELFF. The DNA for the CDR3 is TGTGCTAGTGGTTTAGGTTTGGCCGGGGAGCTGTTTTTT. The rearrangement joins TRBV12-5 to TRBJ2-2, with D unresolved. V was trimmed by 3 bases and J by 6 bases, leaving 8 bases between them. The CDR3 has 13 residues. Germline V gene data show CDR1 as LGHNT and CDR2 as FRNRAP.